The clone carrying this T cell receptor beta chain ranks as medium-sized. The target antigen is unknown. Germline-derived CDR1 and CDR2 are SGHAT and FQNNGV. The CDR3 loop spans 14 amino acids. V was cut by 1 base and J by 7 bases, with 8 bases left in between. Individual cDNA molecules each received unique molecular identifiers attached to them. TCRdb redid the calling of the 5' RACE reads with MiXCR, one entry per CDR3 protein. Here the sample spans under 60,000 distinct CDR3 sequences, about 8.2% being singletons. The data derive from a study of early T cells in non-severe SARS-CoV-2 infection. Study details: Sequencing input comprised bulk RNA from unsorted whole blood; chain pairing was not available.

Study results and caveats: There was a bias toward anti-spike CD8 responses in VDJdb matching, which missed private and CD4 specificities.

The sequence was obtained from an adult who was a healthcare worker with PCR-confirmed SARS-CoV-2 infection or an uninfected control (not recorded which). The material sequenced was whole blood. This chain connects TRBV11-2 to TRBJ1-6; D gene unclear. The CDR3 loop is CASSLAPRNSPLHF. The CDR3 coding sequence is TGTGCCAGCAGCTTAGCCCCCCGGAATTCACCCCTCCACTTT.